This TCR beta chain comes out of a study of blood T cells in healthy people across ages. In its sample, this clonotype was seen a few times. This CDR3 contains 15 residues. V gave up 0 bases and J gave up 3 bases; unmatched junction bases: 4. Looked up from germline, CDR1 is MNHEY and CDR2 is SVGAGI. The authors ran a second PCR of 7 to 11 cycles using a sample-barcoded 5' primer and a J-beta primer mix. A 12-random-nucleotide template-switch adaptor tagged each cDNA molecule. TCRdb independently ran MiXCR on the 5' RACE reads; one entry per CDR3 protein. Of under 2 million distinct CDR3 sequences listed, roughly 32% are singletons.

Sequencing used blood. This chain connects TRBV6-5 to TRBJ2-7, with 8 bases that match TRBD1. This receptor was taken from a woman in her twenties or thirties in good health. CDR3 amino acids: CASSYSRDRSYEQYF. DNA of the CDR3: TGTGCCAGCAGTTACTCTCGGGACAGGAGCTACGAGCAGTACTTC.